These 8 T cell receptor beta chains share one sample of origin, sequenced in a study of cytomegalovirus exposure and HLA in healthy donors. The PCR contained 60 Vbeta and 13 Jbeta primers. Profiled with immunoSEQ multiplex PCR; TCRdb holds only in-frame clones, not every one. The sample contains 150,000 to 200,000 clones, roughly four fifths of which appear only once. The sequenced sample was PBMCs. These receptors were taken from a middle-aged man in good health and CMV-seropositive.

The chain uses TRBV5-8 and TRBJ2-3, with TRBD1 matching over 8 bases. The CDR3 totals 14 residues. Germline-derived CDR1 and CDR2 are SGHTS and YDEGEE. V was pared by 4 bases and J by 2 bases, with 3 bases of the junction left unmatched. CDR3 bases: TGTGCCAGCAGCCTACAGGGGGACACAGATACGCAGTATTTT. Protein: CASSLQGDTDTQYF.

The rearrangement joins TRBV27 to TRBJ2-7, with a tentative D call TRBD1 (6 bases). V lost 5 bases and J lost 7, with 12 bases in between. Germline CDR1 MNHEY, CDR2 SMNVEV (reference sequence). The CDR3 sequence is 12 residues long. DNA for the CDR3: TGTGCCAGCAGTCCCCCAAGGGGGGAGCAGTACTTC. Its protein is CASSPPRGEQYF.

This clone was observed once. At the DNA level, this CDR3 is encoded by other sequences in the same sample as well. This sequence joins TRBV19 and TRBJ2-7; D unresolved. In germline, CDR1 is LNHDA, CDR2 SQIVND (reference sequence). The CDR3 has 11 residues. V was pared by 5 bases and J by 3 bases, with 5 bases between. The CDR3 region is CASSRGYEQYF. DNA for the CDR3: TGTGCCAGTAGTCGCGGCTACGAGCAGTACTTC.

This clone appeared once. This chain joins TRBV7-9 and TRBJ1-4; 11 bases align to TRBD1. Germline-derived CDR1 and CDR2 are SEHNR and FQNEAQ (reference sequence). V shed 5 bases and J 5 bases; nucleotides not matched to a gene: 10. CDR3 length equals 17 residues. CDR3 nucleotides: TGTGCCAGCAGCCTGGGACAGGGGGTCTCAGAGAATGAAAAACTGTTTTTT. Residues: CASSLGQGVSENEKLFF.

V and J are TRBV5-1 and TRBJ1-2; D is possibly TRBD1 (5 bases). Trimming pared 8 bases from V and 2 bases from J, leaving 22 bases between. The CDR3 spans 16 residues. The V gene's germline CDR1 is SGHRS and CDR2 YFSETQ. CDR3 residues: CASRNSGDGWNYGYTF. The CDR3 DNA reads TGCGCCAGTAGAAACTCGGGGGACGGCTGGAACTATGGCTACACCTTC.

This chain uses TRBV5-6 with TRBJ2-5; 8 nucleotides match TRBD2. Germline trimming cut 4 bases from V and 5 bases from J; bases unmatched to any gene: 7. The V gene's germline CDR1 is SGHDT and CDR2 YYEEEE. The CDR3 sequence is 14 residues long. CDR3 residues: CASSKTGGGETQYF. CDR3 nucleotide sequence: TGTGCCAGCAGCAAGACGGGGGGGGGCGAGACCCAGTACTTC.

The chain carries TRBV30 and TRBJ2-1, with 11 bases that match TRBD1. Germline CDR1 GTSNPN, CDR2 SVGIG (reference sequence). This CDR3 comprises 15 residues. Losses at the gene ends were 3 bases for V and 4 bases for J; bases not matched to a gene: 5. In nucleotides, the CDR3 is TGTGCCTGGAGCACCGGGACAGGGGGATACAATGAGCAGTTCTTC. Protein sequence: CAWSTGTGGYNEQFF.

The genes are TRBV19 and TRBJ1-5; 7 positions match TRBD1. Trimming took 8 bases from V and 5 from J; bases not matched to a gene: 6. The germline V gene encodes CDR1 LNHDA and CDR2 SQIVND (reference sequence). The CDR3 extends over 13 amino acids. The CDR3 loop is CASAGQRDQPQHF. For the CDR3, the DNA is TGTGCCAGTGCGGGACAGAGAGATCAGCCCCAGCATTTT.